The 6 T cell receptor beta chains in this list originate from one sample, sequenced in a study of spatial heterogeneity in lung cancer. The time point here: sample taken at primary tumor resection. Sequencing of whole RNA from tumor, nontumor lung or frozen PBMC involved no sorting. TCRdb analysed the 5' RACE reads with MiXCR anew, one entry per CDR3 protein. The sample has tens of thousands of distinct CDR3 sequences, around 12% seen once. Source: PBMCs, taken at surgery. All receptors derive from a male donor with early-stage non-small cell lung cancer.

This clonotype was counted a few times. This rearrangement joins TRBV7-2 to TRBJ2-5, with 8 nucleotides matching TRBD2. The CDR3 covers 18 residues. The trim removed 2 bases at V and 0 bases at J, leaving 11 bases unmatched. Looked up from germline, CDR1 is SGHTA and CDR2 is FQGNSA. CDR3 in amino acids: CASSLSAGGLMYQETQYF. The CDR3 DNA reads TGTGCCAGCAGCTTATCGGCGGGGGGATTGATGTACCAAGAGACCCAGTACTTC.

J is TRBJ2-2 and V is TRBV7-2; D unresolved. The ends were cut back, 0 bases at V and 2 bases at J, with 10 bases in the middle. Germline loops: CDR1 SGHTA, CDR2 FQGNSA. The CDR3 runs 16 residues. The CDR3 region is CASSLAVEVNTGELFF. CDR3 DNA sequence: TGTGCCAGCAGCTTAGCGGTCGAGGTTAACACCGGGGAGCTGTTTTTT.

The count of this clonotype is one. A junction boundary mismatches the germline segment, possibly from a read error. The V call is TRBV18, the J call TRBJ2-1, with 9 positions matching TRBD1. Per the germline V gene, CDR1 is KGHSH and CDR2 is LQKENI. This CDR3 region has 15 residues. The CDR3 nucleotides are TGTGCCAGCTCTGGACAGGGGATCTTCGGGAATGGGCAGTTCTTC. It encodes CASSGQGIFGNGQFF.

The rearrangement uses TRBV7-2 and TRBJ2-2; 11 bases align to TRBD2. Germline CDR1 and CDR2: SGHTA and FQGNSA. CDR3 length: 17 residues. Trimming cost V 2 bases and J 0 bases; bases outside gene matches: 2. For the CDR3, the DNA is TGTGCCAGCAGCTTACTAGCGGGGGGCCCGAACACCGGGGAGCTGTTTTTT. This codes for CASSLLAGGPNTGELFF.

This clonotype came up many times. This rearrangement joins TRBV29-1 to TRBJ2-5; D is unresolved. The V end was cut by 4 bases, the J end by 5 bases, with 8 bases between. The CDR3 sequence is 11 residues long. CDR1 SQVTM and CDR2 ANQGSEA come from the germline V gene. CDR3 DNA: TGCAGCGTTGGAATGCGGGAGACCCAGTACTTC. Amino acid sequence: CSVGMRETQYF.

This clonotype was seen only a few times. The V gene is TRBV27, the J gene TRBJ1-6, with 8 bases aligning to TRBD1. V was clipped by 2 bases and J by 10 bases; unmatched bases: 7. CDR1 and CDR2 (germline): MNHEY, SMNVEV (reference sequence). The CDR3 spans 15 residues. The DNA of the CDR3 is TGTGCCAGCAGTTTAAGTCCCGGGACAGGCTCACCCCTCCACTTT. Its translation: CASSLSPGTGSPLHF.